The T cell receptor beta chain described here comes from a study of blood T cell repertoires in COVID-19. Across the whole study: Collection of acute and convalescent COVID-19 samples took place in the United States, Italy and Spain. Sample material is recorded as cDNA or gDNA derived from T cells, B-cell-depleted T cells, or PBMCs.

Germline V gene sequence: CDR1 SGHNT, CDR2 YYREEE (reference sequence). CDR3 size: 12 residues. V dropped 2 bases and J dropped 9 bases, with 9 bases sitting between them. Original data processing: Amplified reference gene primers provided the basis for estimating nucleated cell counts. Sequenced by immunoSEQ multiplex PCR; TCRdb stores in-frame clones only, minus some. Clone size and V and J calls were adopted from that table, with D and trimming inferred from the DNA. The sample lists roughly 220,000 clones; more than 65% were seen once. The receptor was derived from a woman aged 30 to 39 who had recovered from COVID-19. The chain uses TRBV5-4 and TRBJ2-1; no reliable D call. Input material: peripheral blood. The CDR3 sequence is CASSFGVTEQFF. The CDR3 DNA reads TGTGCCAGCAGCTTCGGAGTTACTGAGCAGTTCTTC.